This T cell receptor (beta chain) was found in a study of regulatory T cells in long-lasting Graves disease. Whole-study findings and limits: Whereas more than 950 public clonotypes were shared by new patients, persistent patients shared more, at some 2,500.

Sample time point: newly diagnosed GD, antithyroid drugs for less than 3 months. Following extraction of RNA from PBMCs, that RNA was used to make the TCR library. For TCR beta, libraries came from iRepertoire HTBI primers and Arm-PCR of CDR3 regions. A single record per CDR3 protein comes from TCRdb applying MiXCR to the multiplex PCR reads. The sample has 400,000 to 500,000 distinct CDR3 sequences, around 14% seen once. Trimming left V 4 bases short and J 7 bases short, with 13 bases between. The length of the CDR3 is 14 residues. Germline V CDR1 and CDR2: SGHAT, FQNNGV. This clonotype appeared many times. What it recognizes is unknown. This sample was shared with a second study, whose subject was T cells in Graves' hyperthyroidism and ophthalmopathy.

This clonotype originated in a woman aged 25 to 45 with Graves disease. V usage is TRBV11-2 and J usage is TRBJ1-4; D possibly corresponds to TRBD1 (5 bases). Sequences were derived from peripheral blood mononuclear cells (PBMCs), sampled at new diagnosis, from a patient treated with antithyroid drugs. This chain's CDR3 is CASSWVDGTEKLFF. In DNA, the CDR3 is TGTGCCAGCAGCTGGGTCGATGGGACTGAAAAACTGTTTTTT. The whole variable domain, filled in from reference TRBV11-2 and TRBJ1-4, reads EAGVAQSPRYKIIEKRQSVAFWCNPISGHATLYWYQQILGQGPKLLIQFQNNGVVDDSQLPKDRFSAERLKGVDSTLKIQPAKLEDSAVYLCASSWVDGTEKLFFGSGTQLSVL.